This T cell receptor (beta chain) emerged from a study of T-cell reconstitution after alpha-beta-depleted transplantation in children. Preparation of the TCRbeta library used unique molecular identifiers. TCRdb re-called the PCR reads with MiXCR, one entry per CDR3 protein. This table has almost 500,000 distinct CDR3 sequences, about an eighth appearing once. In germline, CDR1 is SEHNR, CDR2 FQNEAQ (reference sequence). Trimming left V 8 bases short and J 5 bases short, with 18 bases between. CDR3 length: 14 residues. The chain recombines TRBV7-9 with TRBJ2-5; D might be TRBD1 (5 bases). The sequence came from a human donor who donated a stem cell graft to a child with combined immunodeficiency. Sequenced here: PBMCs from the stem cell graft donor, sampled from the stem cell graft. The chain's CDR3 is CASLKRQGGETQYF. In DNA, the CDR3 is TGTGCCAGCTTAAAGAGGCAGGGCGGTGAGACCCAGTACTTC.